These T cell receptor beta chains were read from a single sample in a study of blood T cell repertoires in COVID-19. Profiling relied on immunoSEQ multiplex PCR, and the TCRdb table lists in-frame clones only, not all of them. The data show over 200,000 clones, with roughly 88% seen just once and 3% to 4% held by the top ten. The sample was PBMCs or T cells enriched from blood (not recorded which). All receptors derive from a woman aged 25 to 39 who had been exposed to COVID-19. CDR3s include the opening cysteine and the closing phenylalanine or tryptophan. D genes are given only for firm matches. A clone size is listed for some rows: how often the clone was seen (once, few, many), or a class if it is expanded.

TRBD1,.,TRBV28,CASSPQPSFSGTGDEQFF
TRBD1,.,TRBV29-1,CSAEDRGTEAFF
.,.,TRBV5-3,CARSSHSPLGEKLFF
.,.,TRBV5-1,CASSLTEDYTF
.,.,TRBV30,CAWSTGKKEQPQHF
.,.,TRBV14,CASSHRRALNTEAFF
TRBD2,.,TRBV6-5,CASSRRLAGAGEQFF
.,few,TRBV5-6,CASSLQANTGELFF
.,.,TRBV2,CASSDGEDTEAFF
.,.,TRBV3-1/TRBV3-2,CASSPRGLDTQYF
.,.,TRBV7-9,CASSLQGGSEQFF
TRBD2,.,TRBV4-1,CASSQSSGRALNTDTQYF
.,.,TRBV19,CASIGWTSLNTEAFF
TRBD2,.,TRBV7-8,CASSSGLAGSSYNEQFF
TRBD2,.,TRBV5-4,CALGASGRKYEQYF
.,.,TRBV18,CASSLKTGTYEQYF
TRBD2,once,TRBV4-1,CASSQEGTSGINEQFF
.,.,TRBV5-4,CASSLGQPYGYTF
.,.,TRBV11-2,CASSLDPSNQPQHF
.,.,TRBV29-1,CSGYREGGELFF
TRBD1,.,TRBV30,CAWSVGQGPNYGYTF
.,once,TRBV4-1,CASSPSGVIGNTIYF
TRBD2,.,TRBV12-5,CASGLGAGVGQFF
TRBD1,.,TRBV7-6,CASSPGTEESSGANVLTF
.,.,TRBV6-2/TRBV6-3,CASSYSFSTNEQFF
TRBD1,.,TRBV3-1/TRBV3-2,CASRRQGRDTIYF
.,.,TRBV9,CASSAELHSGNTIYF
TRBD2,.,TRBV4-1,CASSHTSDLSYEQYF
.,.,TRBV14,CASSQGRSFDTQYF
.,.,TRBV27,CASRAGTPVLNSPLHF
.,once,TRBV5-5,CASSLVLTEAFF
TRBD1,.,TRBV18,CASSPGQAMLYGYTF